The clone carrying this T cell receptor (beta chain) was recorded at least ten times. TCRdb ran MiXCR on the 5' RACE reads and lists one entry per CDR3 protein. The sample comprises 30,000 to 45,000 distinct CDR3 sequences, around 3.9% of which are singletons, and about 5.4% rests with the top ten. This record comes from a study of early T cells in non-severe SARS-CoV-2 infection. The J segment lost 3 bases and the V segment lost 5 bases, leaving 6 bases of the junction unmatched. The CDR3 consists of 15 residues. The chain links TRBV12-3 or TRBV12-4 to TRBJ2-1; the match to TRBD2 covers 8 bases. The sample was whole blood. The source is an adult who was a healthcare worker with PCR-confirmed SARS-CoV-2 infection or an uninfected control (not recorded which). CDR3 loop: CASSNTGGFYNEQFF. In DNA form, the CDR3 reads TGTGCCAGCAGTAACACGGGGGGGTTCTACAATGAGCAGTTCTTC.